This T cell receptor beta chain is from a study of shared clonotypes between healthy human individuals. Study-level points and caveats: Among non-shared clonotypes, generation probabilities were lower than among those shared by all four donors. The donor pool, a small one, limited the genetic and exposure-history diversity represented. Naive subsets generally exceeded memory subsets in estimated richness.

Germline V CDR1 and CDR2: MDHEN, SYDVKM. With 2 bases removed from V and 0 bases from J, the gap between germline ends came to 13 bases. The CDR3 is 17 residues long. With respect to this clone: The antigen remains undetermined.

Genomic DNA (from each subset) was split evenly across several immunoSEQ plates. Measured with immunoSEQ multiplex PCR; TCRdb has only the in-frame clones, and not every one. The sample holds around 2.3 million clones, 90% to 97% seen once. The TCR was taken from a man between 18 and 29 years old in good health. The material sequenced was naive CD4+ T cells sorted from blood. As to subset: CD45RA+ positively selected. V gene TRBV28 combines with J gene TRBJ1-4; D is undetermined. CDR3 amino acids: CASSLIRFYPTNEKLFF. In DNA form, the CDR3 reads TGTGCCAGCAGTTTAATAAGGTTCTATCCAACTAATGAAAAACTGTTTTTT.